This T cell receptor beta chain was recovered during a study of blood T cell repertoires in COVID-19. TCRdb's table, derived via immunoSEQ multiplex PCR, lists solely in-frame clones and lacks some. In the table there are approximately 140,000 clones, roughly 80% of which are singletons. J was trimmed by 4 bases and V by 7 bases; bases with no gene match: 9. The CDR3 consists of 13 residues. Germline-derived CDR1 and CDR2 are SQVTM and ANQGSEA. This sequence was found in a man aged 55-75 years with acute or convalescent COVID-19. Sequencing used peripheral blood. V usage is TRBV29-1 and J usage is TRBJ1-1; 7 positions match TRBD1. DNA of the CDR3: TGCAGCGCAATACAGGGGTTTGGCACTGAAGCTTTCTTT. It encodes CSAIQGFGTEAFF.